A selection of T cell receptor beta chains follows, all from one sample in a study of identical twins. TCRdb re-called the 5' RACE reads through MiXCR, storing one row per CDR3 protein. The sample gives some 1,700,000 distinct CDR3 sequences, around 29% of which show up once; about 0.27% is in the top ten. Material for sequencing was cord blood. Every receptor here comes from a newborn girl in good health. The CDR3 runs from the conserved cysteine through the conserved F or W. D genes are given only for firm matches. Only part of the rows carry a size: once, few, many, or a class if the clone is expanded.

TRBJ2-7 | 14 | TRBD1 | TRBV28 | . | TGTGCCAGCAGTTCCTCGACAGGGTCCTACGAGCAGTACTTC | CASSSSTGSYEQYF
TRBJ2-7 | 15 | . | TRBV9 | . | TGTGCCAGCAGCGCCCAGTCCAGTCCCTCCTACGAGCAGTACTTC | CASSAQSSPSYEQYF
TRBJ2-3 | 12 | . | TRBV29-1 | many | TGCAGCGTTGAACAGGAGACAGATACGCAGTATTTT | CSVEQETDTQYF
TRBJ2-1 | 16 | TRBD2 | TRBV12-3/TRBV12-4 | . | TGTGCCAGCAGTTTCCGACTAGCGGGGGGAAACAATGAGCAGTTCTTC | CASSFRLAGGNNEQFF
TRBJ1-4 | 16 | TRBD1 | TRBV10-2 | . | TGCGCCAGCAGTGAGGGGGACAGGGGGTTTTTTGAAAAACTGTTTTTT | CASSEGDRGFFEKLFF
TRBJ2-3 | 16 | TRBD2 | TRBV20-1 | few | TGCAGTGCTAGCGGAGCGGGGGGCCTTAGCACAGATACGCAGTATTTT | CSASGAGGLSTDTQYF
TRBJ2-7 | 16 | TRBD2 | TRBV28 | . | TGTGCCAGCAGTTTAATGGCGGGAGCTCCTTCCTACGAGCAGTACTTC | CASSLMAGAPSYEQYF
TRBJ2-7 | 13 | . | TRBV20-1 | few | TGCAGTGCTAGAGATAGACTCCTATACGAGCAGTACTTC | CSARDRLLYEQYF
TRBJ1-2 | 13 | TRBD1 | TRBV30 | . | TGTGCCTGGAGTGAGACAGGGAACTATGGCTACACCTTC | CAWSETGNYGYTF
TRBJ2-1 | 14 | . | TRBV12-3/TRBV12-4 | few | TGTGCCAGCAGTTTCGGAGAAGAGTCGCGGGAGCAGTTCTTC | CASSFGEESREQFF
TRBJ2-1 | 15 | TRBD1 | TRBV4-2 | many | TGTGCCAGCAGCCAAGACGGGACAGGGTGGAATGAGCAGTTCTTC | CASSQDGTGWNEQFF
TRBJ2-2 | 15 | . | TRBV4-1 | . | TGCGCCAGCAGCCACACCGGGACTTCTACCGGGGAGCTGTTTTTT | CASSHTGTSTGELFF
TRBJ1-5 | 13 | . | TRBV18 | . | TGTGCCAGCTCACCTCTCGTTAGGCAGCCCCAGCATTTT | CASSPLVRQPQHF
TRBJ2-2 | 13 | . | TRBV3-1 | . | TGTGCCAGCAGGGGAGGTACCACCGGGGAGCTGTTTTTT | CASRGGTTGELFF
TRBJ2-5 | 14 | . | TRBV29-1 | many | TGCAGCGTTGCCCTGGTCCTGGTCCAAGAGACCCAGTACTTC | CSVALVLVQETQYF
TRBJ1-2 | 14 | TRBD1 | TRBV28 | . | TGTGCCAGCAGACGACACAGGGGTTACTATGGCTACACCTTC | CASRRHRGYYGYTF
TRBJ2-3 | 16 | TRBD2 | TRBV4-1 | few | TGCGCCAGCAGCCAACGGACTAGCGGGAGGTCAGATACGCAGTATTTT | CASSQRTSGRSDTQYF
TRBJ2-7 | 15 | . | TRBV19 | . | TGTGCCAGTAGGCTCCGGGGTGTCGAAGTCTACGAGCAGTACTTC | CASRLRGVEVYEQYF
TRBJ2-1 | 16 | TRBD2 | TRBV5-1 | few | TGCGCCAGCAGCCTGACTTCTAGCGGGGGGGCCAGCGAGCAGTTCTTC | CASSLTSSGGASEQFF
TRBJ2-3 | 15 | . | TRBV15 | . | TGTGCCACCAGCAGCTTGGGCAGTAGCACAGATACGCAGTTTTTT | CATSSLGSSTDTQFF
TRBJ2-5 | 14 | TRBD1 | TRBV7-6 | . | TGTGCCAGCAGTCCTCAGGGGGCGCGAGAGACCCAGTACTTC | CASSPQGARETQYF
TRBJ2-3 | 13 | . | TRBV5-1 | few | TGCGCCAGCAGCTTTGGGGACCTAGATACGCAGTATTTT | CASSFGDLDTQYF
TRBJ1-1 | 12 | TRBD1 | TRBV20-1 | few | TGCAGTGCTCTTACAGGGGGTACTGAAGCTTTCTTT | CSALTGGTEAFF
TRBJ1-2 | 14 | TRBD1 | TRBV28 | . | TGTGCCAGCAGGTTATCGACAGGGACCTATGGCTACACCTTC | CASRLSTGTYGYTF
TRBJ2-5 | 14 | TRBD2 | TRBV5-1 | few | TGCGCCAGCAGCTTCATTCGTGGGGAGGGTTCCCAGTACTTC | CASSFIRGEGSQYF
TRBJ2-1 | 18 | . | TRBV3-1 | . | TGTGCCAGCAGCCAAGAGCGGGCCTGGGGGAGCTCCTACAATGAGCAGTTCTTC | CASSQERAWGSSYNEQFF
TRBJ1-2 | 8 | . | TRBV9 | few | TGTGCCAGCAGCGTTAACACCTTC | CASSVNTF
TRBJ2-1 | 16 | . | TRBV11-2 | . | TGTGCCAGCAGCTTACTAGCATCGAGCTCCTACAATGAGCAGTTCTTC | CASSLLASSSYNEQFF
TRBJ2-1 | 13 | . | TRBV27 | many | TGTGCCAGCAGTTTCGCGCGGAACAATGAGCAGTTCTTC | CASSFARNNEQFF
TRBJ2-2 | 16 | TRBD1 | TRBV28 | . | TGTGCCAGCAGTTTATCGAGGACAGGGGGGCAAGGGCAGCTGTTTTTT | CASSLSRTGGQGQLFF
TRBJ2-1 | 16 | . | TRBV12-5 | few | TGTGCTAGTGGTTTGGTCCTGGGGGGCGCGGTAAATGAGCAGTTCTTC | CASGLVLGGAVNEQFF